This T cell receptor (beta chain) comes out of a study of beta chain features in type 1 diabetes. Study outcomes and limitations: TCRB CDR3s from Type 1 diabetes patients were moderately but significantly shorter in all four CD4+ subsets.

With regard to this clone: The antigen remains undetermined.

The authors reverse transcribed all of the isolated RNA, so sequencing captured expressed TCRB transcripts. The repertoire was sequenced with immunoSEQ multiplex PCR; TCRdb's copy has only in-frame clones and lacks some. The sample holds around 690,000 clones, roughly 12% seen once. The clonotype was recovered from a man aged 25 to 40 with type 1 diabetes. The sample taken for sequencing was naive CD4+ T cells from blood.

Here the CDR3 reads CASSYLWGQAKGKAFF. CDR3 sequence (DNA): TGTGCCAGCAGTTACCTTTGGGGCCAGGCCAAAGGGAAAGCTTTCTTT. This chain connects TRBV6-6 to TRBJ1-1; D is possibly TRBD1 (5 bases). V was clipped by 2 bases and J by 9 bases, with 22 bases between them. Germline assignment: CDR1 MNHNY and CDR2 SVGAGI (reference sequence). The CDR3 runs to 16 residues.